The 26 T cell receptor beta chains below were found in one sample sequenced in a study of identical twins. TCRdb reprocessed the 5' RACE reads with MiXCR, giving one entry per CDR3 protein. The data show 500,000 to 650,000 distinct CDR3 sequences, with around 20% seen just once and 0.4% to 0.6% held by the top ten. These same data were also listed under a study on yellow fever vaccine responses in identical twins.

Sequenced: CD4+ T cells sorted from blood. The receptors originated from a woman aged 18-35 years in good health.

The gene calls are TRBV4-1 and TRBJ2-5; TRBD2 matches 8 bases. This CDR3 is built from 16 residues. Germline V gene sequence: CDR1 MGHRA, CDR2 YSYEKL. V was clipped by 3 bases and J by 5 bases; unmatched bases: 11. The CDR3 region is CASSHLSGGEVETQYF. In DNA, the CDR3 is TGCGCCAGCAGCCACTTAAGCGGGGGCGAGGTGGAGACCCAGTACTTC.

This clonotype has just a few counts. CDR3 DNA sequence: TGTGCCAGCAGTACTAGCGGGGACACAGATACGCAGTATTTT. Translating it yields CASSTSGDTDTQYF. V and J are TRBV12-3 or TRBV12-4 and TRBJ2-3, with 10 bases that match TRBD2. This CDR3 is built from 14 residues. With 5 bases clipped from V and 2 bases from J, the junction kept 1 base outside the gene matches.

This clonotype was found a few times. The chain has TRBV7-9 and TRBJ2-2, with unresolved D. CDR3 length: 13 amino acids. Germline values: CDR1 SEHNR, CDR2 FQNEAQ (reference sequence). V shed 5 bases and J shed 6 bases, with 10 bases lying between them. For the CDR3, the DNA is TGTGCCAGCAGCCAAACCGGCCCCGGGGAGCTGTTTTTT. It specifies CASSQTGPGELFF.

The chain links TRBV5-1 to TRBJ2-1; TRBD2 aligns across 8 bases. Germline-derived CDR1 and CDR2 are SGHRS and YFSETQ. With 6 bases clipped from V and 3 bases from J, the junction kept 11 bases outside the gene matches. The CDR3 has 16 residues. The CDR3 DNA follows: TGCGCCAGCAAGGGTAGCGGGGACCGCCGCTACAATGAGCAGTTCTTC. Translation gives CASKGSGDRRYNEQFF.

The gene calls are TRBV5-1 and TRBJ1-1; 7 bases align to TRBD1. The trim removed 0 bases at V and 0 bases at J, leaving 8 bases unmatched. Germline CDR1 and CDR2: SGHRS and YFSETQ. The CDR3 runs 17 residues. This CDR3 reads CASSLGRDRFMNTEAFF. CDR3 DNA sequence: TGCGCCAGCAGCTTGGGACGGGACAGATTCATGAACACTGAAGCTTTCTTT.

The rearrangement joins TRBV7-9 to TRBJ2-1; 14 bases map to TRBD2. Per germline, CDR1 SEHNR and CDR2 FQNEAQ (reference sequence). The CDR3 totals 17 residues. The V and J ends lost 5 bases and 2 bases, in that order; junction bases with no gene match: 5. This CDR3 is CASSQGLAGAPYNEQFF. For the CDR3, the DNA is TGTGCCAGCAGCCAGGGACTAGCGGGAGCTCCCTACAATGAGCAGTTCTTC.

In its sample, this clonotype was seen a few times. The V and J genes are TRBV6-5 and TRBJ2-5; no clear D. V gave up 2 bases and J gave up 2 bases, with 12 bases separating them. This CDR3 has 15 residues. Germline V gene data show CDR1 as MNHEY and CDR2 as SVGAGI. The CDR3 sequence: CASSYQLSEQETQYF. The CDR3 nucleotides are TGTGCCAGCAGTTACCAACTCAGCGAACAAGAGACCCAGTACTTC.

The sample holds a few counts of this clonotype. CDR3 protein: CASSQIAGNRETQYF. CDR3 bases: TGTGCCAGCAGCCAAATAGCGGGGAATCGAGAGACCCAGTACTTC. The chain combines TRBV7-6 with TRBJ2-5, with 8 bases that match TRBD2. CDR1 SGHVS and CDR2 FNYEAQ come from the germline V gene. CDR3 length: 15 amino acids. V was clipped by 5 bases and J by 4 bases; unmatched bases: 9.

CDR3 protein: CASSVELDTQYF. The CDR3 DNA is TGTGCCAGCAGCGTGGAACTAGATACGCAGTATTTT. This chain links TRBV9 with TRBJ2-3; D uncertain. Per germline, CDR1 SGDLS and CDR2 YYNGEE. This CDR3 has 12 residues. The germline V and J ends were trimmed by 2 bases and 5 bases, with 6 bases remaining between them.

This clonotype was detected only a few times. V and J are TRBV5-1 and TRBJ1-1; D unresolved. The CDR3 covers 14 residues. V gave up 4 bases and J gave up 1 base, with 11 bases separating them. Per the germline V gene, CDR1 is SGHRS and CDR2 is YFSETQ. The CDR3 DNA follows: TGCGCCAGCAGCGGCTCACTCGCGAACACTGAAGCTTTCTTT. It translates to CASSGSLANTEAFF.

There are a few counts of this clonotype. The chain has TRBV4-1 and TRBJ2-3; 10 nucleotides line up with TRBD2. With 7 bases clipped from V and 4 bases from J, the junction kept 8 bases outside the gene matches. CDR3 size: 15 residues. Germline loops: CDR1 MGHRA, CDR2 YSYEKL. CDR3 loop: CASNLLAGSSDTQYF. The CDR3 DNA reads as TGCGCCAGCAACCTACTAGCGGGGAGCTCAGATACGCAGTATTTT.

The rearrangement uses TRBV19 and TRBJ2-1; TRBD2 agrees at 7 bases. The CDR3 extends over 15 amino acids. Trimming at V came to 3 bases and at J to 6 bases, leaving 8 bases not matched to a gene. The V gene's germline CDR1 is LNHDA and CDR2 SQIVND (reference sequence). The CDR3 sequence: CASSIRLAVFNEQFF. The CDR3 DNA reads TGTGCCAGTAGTATTAGACTAGCTGTCTTCAATGAGCAGTTCTTC.

This chain uses TRBV9 with TRBJ2-5; D call uncertain. CDR3 size: 13 residues. The germline V gene has CDR1 SGDLS and CDR2 YYNGEE. Trimming shortened V by 3 bases and J by 1 base, and 7 bases separated the two germline ends. The CDR3 bases are TGTGCCAGCAGCGAGACCATCCAAGAGACCCAGTACTTC. Protein: CASSETIQETQYF.

The chain joins TRBV5-1 to TRBJ1-1; no firm D call. CDR1 is SGHRS, CDR2 YFSETQ, per germline. This CDR3 comprises 14 residues. V dropped 5 bases and J dropped 0 bases, with 11 bases sitting between them. CDR3 coding DNA: TGCGCCAGCAGTAACCCAACAGTGAACACTGAAGCTTTCTTT. Translated, it gives CASSNPTVNTEAFF.

This clonotype was observed a few times. The CDR3 sequence is CASNTATSGSSNEQFF. DNA of the CDR3: TGTGCCAGCAATACTGCGACTAGCGGGAGCAGCAATGAGCAGTTCTTC. This chain links TRBV28 with TRBJ2-1; 12 nucleotides line up with TRBD2. Germline assignment: CDR1 MDHEN and CDR2 SYDVKM. V was pared by 7 bases and J by 6 bases, with 10 bases of the junction left unmatched. CDR3 length: 16 amino acids.

V and J are TRBV6-1 and TRBJ2-7, with D perhaps TRBD2 (6 bases). V lost 2 bases and J lost 6, with 11 bases in between. This CDR3 has 13 amino acids. Germline CDR1 and CDR2: MNHNS and SASEGT. This CDR3 is CASSELPGVEQYF. DNA of the CDR3: TGTGCCAGCAGTGAACTCCCGGGAGTCGAGCAGTACTTC.

This clonotype turned up a few times. The J gene is TRBJ2-2, the V gene TRBV7-9; 8 bases fit TRBD2. Per the germline V gene, CDR1 is SEHNR and CDR2 is FQNEAQ (reference sequence). With 7 bases clipped from V and 5 bases from J, the junction kept 15 bases outside the gene matches. The CDR3 spans 17 residues. The CDR3 reads CASTPTMGGRSTGELFF. CDR3 coding DNA: TGTGCCAGCACCCCTACGATGGGCGGGAGGTCGACCGGGGAGCTGTTTTTT.

The V gene is TRBV5-1, the J gene TRBJ2-7; D possibly corresponds to TRBD1 (6 bases). With 5 bases removed from V and 4 bases from J, the gap between germline ends came to 13 bases. The CDR3 extends over 13 amino acids. Germline V gene data show CDR1 as SGHRS and CDR2 as YFSETQ. The CDR3 nucleotides are TGCGCCAGCAGTCGGGAACAGGGTTACGAGCAGTACGTC. Protein product: CASSREQGYEQYV.

This clonotype has only a few counts. The chain joins TRBV15 to TRBJ2-3; a possible D gene is TRBD1 (5 bases). V shed 0 bases and J shed 2 bases, with 18 bases lying between them. Germline values: CDR1 LNHNV, CDR2 YYDKDF (reference sequence). The CDR3 totals 18 residues. The CDR3 region is CATSRDGRLGQATDTQYF. DNA for the CDR3: TGTGCCACCAGCAGAGATGGTCGTTTGGGGCAGGCCACAGATACGCAGTATTTT.

This clonotype was observed a few times. The chain combines TRBV3-1 with TRBJ1-6, with D unresolved. Trimming left V 6 bases short and J 13 bases short, with 13 bases between. CDR3 length: 12 amino acids. Germline assignment: CDR1 LGHDT and CDR2 YNNKEL (reference sequence). CDR3 nucleotides: TGTGCCAGCAGTCGCCCACCGGAGCCCCTCCACTTT. This gives the protein CASSRPPEPLHF. Complete variable domain (other parts from reference TRBV3-1 and TRBJ1-6): DTAVSQTPKYLVTQMGNDKSIKCEQNLGHDTMYWYKQDSKKFLKIMFSYNNKELIINETVPNRFSPKSPDKAHLNLHINSLELGDSAVYFCASSRPPEPLHFGNGTRLTVT.

This clonotype is termed medium-sized (0.01 to 0.1%). The junction departs from germline at one end; a sequencing error may be responsible. J is TRBJ1-1 and V is TRBV12-3 or TRBV12-4; D is unresolved. The CDR3 length is 12 residues. CDR3 DNA sequence: TGCGCCAGCAGCTTGGTGAACACTGAAGCTTTCTTT. Its protein is CASSLVNTEAFF.

The table lists this clonotype with a few counts. This chain joins TRBV5-1 and TRBJ2-1; D may be TRBD2 (5 bases). V gave up 5 bases and J gave up 2 bases, with 11 bases separating them. CDR1 and CDR2 from the germline V gene are SGHRS and YFSETQ. The CDR3 is 14 amino acids. As DNA, the CDR3 is TGCGCCAGCAGTGACTACCCCGCCTACAATGAGCAGTTCTTC. Protein: CASSDYPAYNEQFF.

This clonotype was picked up a small number of times. V and J are TRBV28 and TRBJ2-2; possibly TRBD1 for D (6 bases). The germline V gene has CDR1 MDHEN and CDR2 SYDVKM. The ends were cut back, 5 bases at V and 4 bases at J, with 20 bases in the middle. The CDR3 totals 17 residues. CDR3: CASSTDRRQSGTGELFF. The CDR3 DNA sequence: TGTGCCAGCAGTACAGACAGGAGGCAGTCGGGCACCGGGGAGCTGTTTTTT.

The chain couples TRBV27 to TRBJ2-3; tentative D call: TRBD2 (6 bases). The V gene's germline CDR1 is MNHEY and CDR2 SMNVEV (reference sequence). This CDR3 region has 15 residues. Trimming removed 6 bases at V and 1 base at J, with 14 bases between. The CDR3 nucleotides are TGTGCCAGCAGCTCCCTGGGGGAGGGCACAGATACGCAGTATTTT. This sequence encodes CASSSLGEGTDTQYF.

CDR3 nucleotides: TGTGCCACCAGTGACTACCGACAGGCGATCTACACCTTC. Protein: CATSDYRQAIYTF. This chain connects TRBV24-1 to TRBJ1-2; possible D gene TRBD1, 6 bases. V lost 4 bases, J lost 10 bases, and 15 bases lay in between. Germline V gene sequence: CDR1 KGHDR, CDR2 SFDVKD. There are 13 residues in the CDR3.

The chain is built from TRBV3-1 and TRBJ1-2, with 8 bases fitting TRBD1. From germline, CDR1 is LGHDT and CDR2 YNNKEL (reference sequence). V shed 4 bases and J 7 bases; nucleotides not matched to a gene: 8. This CDR3 is built from 14 residues. CDR3: CASSRGQGSSGYTF. Written as DNA, the CDR3 is TGTGCCAGCAGCCGTGGACAGGGTTCCTCTGGCTACACCTTC.